Listed below are T cell receptor beta chains from one sample, sequenced in a study of early T cells in non-severe SARS-CoV-2 infection. MiXCR, applied by TCRdb to the 5' RACE reads, yields one record per CDR3 protein. The table has 100,000 to 120,000 distinct CDR3 sequences, 9.5% to 13% seen once; the top ten hold less than 3.5%. Sequencing input: whole blood. The receptors stem from an adult who was a healthcare worker with PCR-confirmed SARS-CoV-2 infection or an uninfected control (not recorded which). Each CDR3 is given with its conserved first and last residue. Expanded clones get a size class; other rows say once, few or many, or leave the size out.

clone_size	j_call	v_call	cdr3_aa
few	TRBJ2-3	TRBV15	CATSRDWSGGDTQYF
.	TRBJ2-1	TRBV9	CASSPRTSRYNEQFF
few	TRBJ2-1	TRBV11-1	CASSTDRVGNEQFF
.	TRBJ2-3	TRBV5-5	CASSSPATGREQHTQYF
.	TRBJ2-7	TRBV28	CASSPASGGIYEQYF
.	TRBJ1-6	TRBV7-3	CASSLQGANSPLHF
few	TRBJ2-6	TRBV18	CASSPQGAEGANVLTF
many	TRBJ2-7	TRBV11-2	CASSIGTGREQYF
.	TRBJ1-5	TRBV12-3/TRBV12-4	CASSPGQGLDSNQPQHF
.	TRBJ1-5	TRBV10-2	CASSESAGPSRAQHF
few	TRBJ1-4	TRBV6-1	CAHGGQNNEKLFF
few	TRBJ2-1	TRBV20-1	CSAREGAGEQFF
few	TRBJ1-2	TRBV10-3	CAISGLYGYTF
few	TRBJ1-1	TRBV10-3	CAIREVNTEAFF
few	TRBJ2-4	TRBV15	CATSKDFVPPGKNIQYF
many	TRBJ1-5	TRBV6-5	CASSREPSQPQHF